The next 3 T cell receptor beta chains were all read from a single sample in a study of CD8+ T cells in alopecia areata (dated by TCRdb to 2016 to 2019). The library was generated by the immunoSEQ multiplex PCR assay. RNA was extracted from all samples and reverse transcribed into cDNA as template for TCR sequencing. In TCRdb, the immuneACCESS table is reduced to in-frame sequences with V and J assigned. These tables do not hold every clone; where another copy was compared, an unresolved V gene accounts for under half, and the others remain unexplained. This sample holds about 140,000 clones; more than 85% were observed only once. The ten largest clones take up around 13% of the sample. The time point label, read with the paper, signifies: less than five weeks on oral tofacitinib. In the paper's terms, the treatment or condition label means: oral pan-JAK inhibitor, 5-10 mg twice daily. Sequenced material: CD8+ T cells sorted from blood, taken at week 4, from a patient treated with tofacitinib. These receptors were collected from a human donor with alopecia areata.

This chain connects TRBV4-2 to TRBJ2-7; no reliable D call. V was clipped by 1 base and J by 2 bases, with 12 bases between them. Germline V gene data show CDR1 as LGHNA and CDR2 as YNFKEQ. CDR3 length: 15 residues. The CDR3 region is CASSQALRDPYEQYF. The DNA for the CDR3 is TGTGCCAGCAGCCAAGCTCTCAGAGATCCCTACGAGCAGTACTTC.

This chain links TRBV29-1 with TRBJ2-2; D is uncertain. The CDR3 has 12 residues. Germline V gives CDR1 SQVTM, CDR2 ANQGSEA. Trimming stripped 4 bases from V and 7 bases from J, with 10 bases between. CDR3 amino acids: CSVVLENGELFF. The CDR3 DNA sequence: TGCAGCGTTGTTTTGGAGAACGGGGAGCTGTTTTTT.

The CDR3 DNA follows: TGTGCCAGCAGCTTAGGAAGGACCAGCTCCTACAATGAGCAGTTCTTC. Translated: CASSLGRTSSYNEQFF. The V call is TRBV7-9, the J call TRBJ2-1; D unclear. CDR1 and CDR2 (germline): SEHNR, FQNEAQ (reference sequence). The CDR3 runs to 16 residues. V lost 1 base and J lost 0, with 10 bases in between.